The source of this T cell receptor (beta chain) is a study of blood T cells in healthy people across ages. The CDR3 is 16 residues long. The germline V gene has CDR1 DFQATT and CDR2 SNEGSKA (reference sequence). The V gene lost 3 bases and the J gene lost 2 bases, with 17 bases spanning the gap. General study findings and limits: One million T cells yielded diversity estimates that were considered underestimates.

A J-beta primer mix and a sample-barcoded 5' primer were used in a second PCR of about 7 to 12 cycles. Each cDNA molecule carried a tag from a template-switch adaptor that contained 12 random nucleotides. Per sample, CDR3-containing paired-end reads numbered at least 2.5 million. TCRdb itself ran the 5' RACE reads through MiXCR, one entry per CDR3 protein. The table lists approximately 1.5 million distinct CDR3 sequences, 30% to 35% of them singletons, with approximately 11% in the top ten. This clonotype was seen a handful of times. Its antigen is not known. The sample taken for sequencing was blood. This TCR came from a woman in her twenties or thirties in good health. The chain is built from TRBV20-1 and TRBJ2-1; D is perhaps TRBD2 (6 bases). The CDR3 is CSASGASAGTYNEQFF. The DNA for the CDR3 is TGCAGTGCTAGTGGGGCTAGCGCAGGGACCTACAATGAGCAGTTCTTC.